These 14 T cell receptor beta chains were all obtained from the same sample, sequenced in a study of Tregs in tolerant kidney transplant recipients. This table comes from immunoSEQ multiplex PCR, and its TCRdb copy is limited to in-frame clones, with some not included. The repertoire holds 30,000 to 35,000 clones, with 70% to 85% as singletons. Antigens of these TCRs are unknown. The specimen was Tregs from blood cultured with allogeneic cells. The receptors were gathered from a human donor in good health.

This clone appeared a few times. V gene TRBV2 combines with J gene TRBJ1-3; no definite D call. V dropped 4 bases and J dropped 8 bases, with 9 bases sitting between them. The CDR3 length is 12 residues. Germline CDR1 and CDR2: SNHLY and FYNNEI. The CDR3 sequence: CASSVTGDTIYF. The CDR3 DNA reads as TGTGCCAGCAGTGTAACTGGGGACACCATATATTTT.

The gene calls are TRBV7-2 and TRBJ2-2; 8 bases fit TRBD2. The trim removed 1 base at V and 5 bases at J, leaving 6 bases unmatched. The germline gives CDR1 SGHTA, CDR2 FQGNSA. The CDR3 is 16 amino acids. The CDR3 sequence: CASSLGGLALTGELFF. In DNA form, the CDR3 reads TGTGCCAGCAGCTTAGGAGGACTAGCTTTGACCGGGGAGCTGTTTTTT.

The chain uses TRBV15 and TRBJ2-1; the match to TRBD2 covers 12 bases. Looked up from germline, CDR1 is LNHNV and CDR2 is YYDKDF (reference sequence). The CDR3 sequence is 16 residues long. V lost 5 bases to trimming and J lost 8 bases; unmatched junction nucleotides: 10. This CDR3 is CATSGGGTSGRYEQFF. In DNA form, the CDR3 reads TGTGCCACCAGCGGAGGGGGTACTAGCGGGAGGTATGAGCAGTTCTTC.

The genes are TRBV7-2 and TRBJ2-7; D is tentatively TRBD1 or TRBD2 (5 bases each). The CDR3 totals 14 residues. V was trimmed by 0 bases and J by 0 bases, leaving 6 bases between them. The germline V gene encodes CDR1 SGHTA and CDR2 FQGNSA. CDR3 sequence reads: CASSLAGDSYEQYF. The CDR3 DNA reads TGTGCCAGCAGCTTAGCGGGGGACTCCTACGAGCAGTACTTC. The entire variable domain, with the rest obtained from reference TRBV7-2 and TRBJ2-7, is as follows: GAGVSQSPSNKVTEKGKDVELRCDPISGHTALYWYRQSLGQGLEFLIYFQGNSAPDKSGLPSDRFSAERTGGSVSTLTIQRTQQEDSAVYLCASSLAGDSYEQYFGPGTRLTVT.

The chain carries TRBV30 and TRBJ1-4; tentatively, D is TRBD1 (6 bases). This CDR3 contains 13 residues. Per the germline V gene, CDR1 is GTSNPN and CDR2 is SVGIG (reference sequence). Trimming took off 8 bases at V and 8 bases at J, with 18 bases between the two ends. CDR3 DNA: TGTGCCCCCCCCAGGGGCGGCGGGGAAAAACTGTTTTTT. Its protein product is CAPPRGGGEKLFF.

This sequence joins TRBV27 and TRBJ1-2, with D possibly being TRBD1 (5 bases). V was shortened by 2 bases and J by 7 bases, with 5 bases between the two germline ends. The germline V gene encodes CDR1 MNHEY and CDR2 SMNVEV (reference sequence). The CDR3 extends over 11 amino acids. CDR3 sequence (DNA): TGTGCCAGCAGTTTAGGGGGTGGCTACACCTTC. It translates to CASSLGGGYTF.

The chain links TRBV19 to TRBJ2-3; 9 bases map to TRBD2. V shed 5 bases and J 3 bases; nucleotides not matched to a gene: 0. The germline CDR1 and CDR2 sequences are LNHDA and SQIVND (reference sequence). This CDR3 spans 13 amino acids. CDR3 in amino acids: CASSLAGTDTQYF. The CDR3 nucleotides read TGTGCCAGTAGTCTAGCGGGAACAGATACGCAGTATTTT.

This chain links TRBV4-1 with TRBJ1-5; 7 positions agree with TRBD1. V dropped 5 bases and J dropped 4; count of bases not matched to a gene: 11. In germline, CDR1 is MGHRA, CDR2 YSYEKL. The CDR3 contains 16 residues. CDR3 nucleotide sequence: TGCGCCAGCAGCTACACCCCGGGACAGATAAATCAGCCCCAGCATTTT. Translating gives CASSYTPGQINQPQHF.

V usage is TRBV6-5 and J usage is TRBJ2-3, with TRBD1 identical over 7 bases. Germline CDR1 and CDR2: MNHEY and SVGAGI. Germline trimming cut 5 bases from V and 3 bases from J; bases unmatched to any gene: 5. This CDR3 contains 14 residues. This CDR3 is CASSRGGATDTQYF. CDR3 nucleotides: TGTGCCAGCAGTCGAGGGGGCGCGACAGATACGCAGTATTTT.

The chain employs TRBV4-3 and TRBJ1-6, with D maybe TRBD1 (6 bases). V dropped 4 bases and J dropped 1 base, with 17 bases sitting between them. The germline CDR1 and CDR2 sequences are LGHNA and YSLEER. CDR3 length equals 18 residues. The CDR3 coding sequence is TGCGCCAGCAGCCGTCAAACAGCGGGGGCTTCCTATAATTCACCCCTCCACTTT. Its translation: CASSRQTAGASYNSPLHF.

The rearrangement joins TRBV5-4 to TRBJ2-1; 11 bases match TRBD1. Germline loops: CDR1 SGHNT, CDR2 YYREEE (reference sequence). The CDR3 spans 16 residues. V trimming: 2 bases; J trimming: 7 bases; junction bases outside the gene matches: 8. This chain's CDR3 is CASSLWTGGAGNEQFF. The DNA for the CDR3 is TGTGCCAGCAGCTTATGGACAGGGGGCGCGGGGAATGAGCAGTTCTTC. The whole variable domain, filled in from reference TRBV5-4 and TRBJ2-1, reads ETGVTQSPTHLIKTRGQQVTLRCSSQSGHNTVSWYQQALGQGPQFIFQYYREEENGRGNFPPRFSGLQFPNYSSELNVNALELDDSALYLCASSLWTGGAGNEQFFGPGTRLTVL.

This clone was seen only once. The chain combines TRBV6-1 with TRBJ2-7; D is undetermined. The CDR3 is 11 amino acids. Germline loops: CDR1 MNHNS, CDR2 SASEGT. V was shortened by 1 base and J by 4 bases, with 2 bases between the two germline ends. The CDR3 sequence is CASSEGYEQYF. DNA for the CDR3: TGTGCCAGCAGTGAAGGATACGAGCAGTACTTC.

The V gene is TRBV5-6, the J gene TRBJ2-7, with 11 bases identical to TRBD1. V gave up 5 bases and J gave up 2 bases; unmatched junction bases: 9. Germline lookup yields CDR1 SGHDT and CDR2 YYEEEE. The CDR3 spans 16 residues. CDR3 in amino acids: CASSKYRDRGTYEQYF. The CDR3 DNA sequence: TGTGCCAGCAGTAAATACCGGGACAGGGGGACCTACGAGCAGTACTTC.

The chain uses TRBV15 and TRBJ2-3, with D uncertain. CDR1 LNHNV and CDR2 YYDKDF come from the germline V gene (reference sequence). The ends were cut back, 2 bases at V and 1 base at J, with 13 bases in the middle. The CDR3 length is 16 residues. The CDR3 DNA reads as TGTGCCACCAGCAGATTTCCTAACGCCCGCACAGATACGCAGTATTTT. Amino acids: CATSRFPNARTDTQYF.